This is a list of T cell receptor beta chains from one sample in a study of a mutant IDH1 vaccine in newly diagnosed glioma. These receptors' targets are unknown. Clones were read by immunoSEQ multiplex PCR, and TCRdb kept only the in-frame ones, dropping some. This table holds 50,000 to 70,000 clones, 87% found once. Source: PBMCs, taken from a glioma patient whose treatment included an IDH1 peptide vaccine. The receptors derive from a middle-aged man with glioma. CDR3s include the opening cysteine and the closing phenylalanine or tryptophan. The D gene is left open where the match is weak. Only some rows state a clone size, as once, few, many or a class for expanded clones.

j_call,v_call,clone_size,d_call,cdr3_nt,cdr3_aa
TRBJ2-7,TRBV28,NA,NA,TGTGCCAGCAGCATTACCTACGAGCAGTACTTC,CASSITYEQYF
TRBJ1-2,TRBV6-5,NA,NA,TGTGCCAGCAGTTACTCGTCCGGTACTTGGGATGGCTACACCTTC,CASSYSSGTWDGYTF
TRBJ2-7,TRBV15,NA,NA,TGTGCCACCAGCAGAGATTGGACCCCCTCCTACGAGCAGTACTTC,CATSRDWTPSYEQYF
TRBJ2-5,TRBV14,NA,TRBD2,TGTGCCAGCAGCCGAGGACTAGCGGGACAAGAGACCCAGTACTTC,CASSRGLAGQETQYF
TRBJ1-5,TRBV5-1,NA,NA,TGCGCCAGCAGCTTGGAACCCAATCAGCCCCAGCATTTT,CASSLEPNQPQHF
TRBJ2-1,TRBV29-1,NA,NA,TGCAGCGTTGACATCGCAGGGATAAATGAGCAGTTCTTC,CSVDIAGINEQFF
TRBJ2-2,TRBV27,NA,NA,TGTGCCAGCAGTTCAGGATCCTACACCGGGGAGCTGTTTTTT,CASSSGSYTGELFF
TRBJ2-1,TRBV11-3,NA,TRBD2,TGTGCCAGCAGCTCGCCCAGCGGGATAGGAAATGAGCAGTTCTTC,CASSSPSGIGNEQFF
TRBJ1-2,TRBV5-4,NA,TRBD1,TGTGCCAGCAGCGCGGGACAGGGGGGTTCGTCCTATGGCTACACCTTC,CASSAGQGGSSYGYTF
TRBJ2-7,TRBV15,NA,NA,TGTGCCACCAGCACAGGACAGTACGAGCAGTACTTC,CATSTGQYEQYF
TRBJ2-7,TRBV18,NA,TRBD1,TGTGCCAGCTCACCACGGGGACAGGGGGTGCCCTACGAGCAGTACTTC,CASSPRGQGVPYEQYF
TRBJ2-1,TRBV9,NA,TRBD2,TGTGCCAGCAGCTTCTCTCCGACTAGCGGGAGTAATAATGAGCAGTTCTTC,CASSFSPTSGSNNEQFF
TRBJ2-3,TRBV6-4,NA,NA,TGTGCCAGCAGTGTTCCGGGACGCCACACAGATACGCAGTATTTT,CASSVPGRHTDTQYF
TRBJ1-2,TRBV7-2,NA,TRBD1,TGTGCCAGCACCATCCGGGCAGGGGGGCTCGGCGGCTACACCTTC,CASTIRAGGLGGYTF
TRBJ1-5,TRBV19,NA,NA,TGTGCCAGTAAGCCCCGGGGGCAGGGGAGCTGGGCTAGCAATCAGCCCCAGCATTTT,CASKPRGQGSWASNQPQHF
TRBJ1-1,TRBV18,NA,NA,TGTGCCAGCTCACCACCGATAAACACTGAAGCTTTCTTT,CASSPPINTEAFF
TRBJ2-7,TRBV10-3,NA,TRBD2,TGTGCCATCAGTGTAGAGGCTAGCGGGGCGGAGCAGTACTTC,CAISVEASGAEQYF
TRBJ2-7,TRBV4-3,NA,NA,TGCGCCAGCAGCCAAGGGTCAGGCCCCGCCCAGGAAGAGCAGTACTTC,CASSQGSGPAQEEQYF
TRBJ1-5,TRBV6-1,once,NA,TGTGCCAGCAGCAAGGGAGGTAATCAGCCCCAGCATTTT,CASSKGGNQPQHF
TRBJ1-2,TRBV7-9,NA,NA,TGTGCCAGCAGCTTAAATTCCAGGGGTGACTATGGCTACACCTTC,CASSLNSRGDYGYTF
TRBJ2-7,TRBV25-1,NA,NA,TGTGCCAGCAGTGAATATGTGACCGGACGGTCCTCCTACGAGCAGTACTTC,CASSEYVTGRSSYEQYF
TRBJ1-2,TRBV7-9,NA,NA,TGTGCCAGCAGCTTAGTGTCCTATGGCTACACCTTC,CASSLVSYGYTF
TRBJ1-5,TRBV4-1,NA,NA,TGCGCCAGCAGCCAAGATTCGGGGAGGATGATCAGCAATCAGCCCCAGCATTTT,CASSQDSGRMISNQPQHF
TRBJ1-5,TRBV4-2,NA,NA,TGTGCCAGCAGCCAAGAGCCAGGGGGCAATCAGCCCCAGCATTTT,CASSQEPGGNQPQHF
TRBJ1-1,TRBV29-1,NA,NA,TGCAGCGTTGCCGAGAACACTGAAGCTTTCTTT,CSVAENTEAFF
TRBJ2-1,TRBV14,NA,NA,TGTGCCAGCAGCCAAGGATGGTCACCGCGATACAATGAGCAGTTCTTC,CASSQGWSPRYNEQFF